Each of the 4 T cell receptor beta chains below was sequenced from the same sample in a study of cytomegalovirus exposure and HLA in healthy donors. PCR primers comprised 60 Vbeta and 13 Jbeta primers. Assay used: immunoSEQ multiplex PCR; TCRdb lists only in-frame clones, some missing. The sample includes around 99,000 clones, roughly 80% of them seen just once. The source material was PBMCs. Receptor source: a man aged 50 to 60 in good health and CMV-seropositive.

The rearrangement uses TRBV5-1 and TRBJ1-1, with D perhaps TRBD1 (6 bases). The CDR3 is made up of 13 amino acids. Between the trimmed V and J ends, which lost 0 bases and 6 bases, there was a span of 9 bases. Germline CDR1 reads SGHRS; CDR2 reads YFSETQ. The CDR3 nucleotides read TGCGCCAGCAGCTTGGATACAGGGCCTGAAGCTTTCTTT. Protein sequence: CASSLDTGPEAFF. Looking up the rest from reference TRBV5-1 and TRBJ1-1 gives the full variable domain: KAGVTQTPRYLIKTRGQQVTLSCSPISGHRSVSWYQQTPGQGLQFLFEYFSETQRNKGNFPGRFSGRQFSNSRSEMNVSTLELGDSALYLCASSLDTGPEAFFGQGTRLTVV.

The chain has TRBV19 and TRBJ1-2, with TRBD1 identical over 8 bases. V shed 10 bases and J 4 bases; nucleotides not matched to a gene: 5. CDR3 size: 12 residues. Per germline, CDR1 LNHDA and CDR2 SQIVND (reference sequence). The CDR3 nucleotides are TGTGCCACCCTCAGGGGGCTCTATGGCTACACCTTC. It yields the protein CATLRGLYGYTF. The entire variable domain, with the rest obtained from reference TRBV19 and TRBJ1-2, is as follows: DGGITQSPKYLFRKEGQNVTLSCEQNLNHDAMYWYRQDPGQGLRLIYYSQIVNDFQKGDIAEGYSVSREKKESFPLTVTSAQKNPTAFYLCATLRGLYGYTFGSGTRLTVV.

The chain employs TRBV11-3 and TRBJ1-1; unclear D gene. Germline V CDR1 and CDR2: SGHNT, YENEEA. The CDR3 is 13 residues long. Trimming left V 3 bases short and J 1 base short, with 6 bases between. For the CDR3, the DNA is TGTGCCAGCAGCTTCGAGGAGAACACTGAAGCTTTCTTT. Amino acids: CASSFEENTEAFF.

The rearrangement uses TRBV19 and TRBJ1-2, with a possible D match to TRBD1 (6 bases). The V end lost 0 bases, the J end lost 0 bases, and 8 bases lay between the germline ends. CDR1 is LNHDA and CDR2 is SQIVND in the germline V gene (reference sequence). CDR3 length: 15 amino acids. DNA for the CDR3: TGTGCCAGTAGTATAGATCGGACAGCTAACTATGGCTACACCTTC. Translating gives CASSIDRTANYGYTF.